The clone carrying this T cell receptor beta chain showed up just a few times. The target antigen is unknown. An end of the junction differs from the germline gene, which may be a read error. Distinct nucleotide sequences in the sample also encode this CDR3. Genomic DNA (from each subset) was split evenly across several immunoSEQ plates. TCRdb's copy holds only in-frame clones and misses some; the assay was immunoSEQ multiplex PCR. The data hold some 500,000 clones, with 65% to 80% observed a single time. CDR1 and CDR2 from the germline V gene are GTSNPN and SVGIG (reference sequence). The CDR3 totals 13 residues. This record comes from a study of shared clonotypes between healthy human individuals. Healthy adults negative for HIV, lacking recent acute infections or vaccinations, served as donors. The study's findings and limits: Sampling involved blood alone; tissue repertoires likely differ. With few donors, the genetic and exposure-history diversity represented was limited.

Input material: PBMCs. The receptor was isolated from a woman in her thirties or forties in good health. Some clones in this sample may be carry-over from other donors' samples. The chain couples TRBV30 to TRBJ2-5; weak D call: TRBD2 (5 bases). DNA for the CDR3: TGTGTCTGGAGGACCCCTGGTCAGGAGACCCAGTACTTC. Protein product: CVWRTPGQETQYF.